Below are 8 T cell receptor beta chains sequenced from a single sample in a study of spatial heterogeneity in lung cancer. The time point: sample taken at primary tumor resection. From tumor, nontumor lung or frozen PBMC, whole RNA was taken unsorted for sequencing. TCRdb ran MiXCR on the 5' RACE reads and lists one entry per CDR3 protein. The sample holds roughly 36,000 distinct CDR3 sequences, around 5.8% seen once. The specimen was PBMCs, collected at surgery. These receptors were taken from a male donor with early-stage non-small cell lung cancer.

By share, this clonotype ranks as large. Sequence at one end of the junction differs from germline and may be a read error. The J gene is TRBJ1-1, the V gene TRBV18; D is possibly TRBD1 (6 bases). The germline CDR1 and CDR2 sequences are KGHSH and LQKENI. This CDR3 is 13 amino acids long. The CDR3 protein is CASSPQGGTEAFF. For the CDR3, the DNA is TGTGCCAGCTCTCCACAGGGAGGCACTGAAGCTTTCTTT.

The V gene is TRBV5-4, the J gene TRBJ1-2; 7 nucleotides match TRBD1. In germline, CDR1 is SGHNT, CDR2 YYREEE (reference sequence). This CDR3 contains 13 residues. Trimming took 4 bases from V and 4 from J; bases not matched to a gene: 4. The CDR3 DNA reads as TGTGCCAGCAGCATCGACAGGGCCTATGGCTACACCTTC. This translates into CASSIDRAYGYTF.

This clonotype was detected ten times or more. The chain links TRBV20-1 to TRBJ2-7; no definite D call. V lost 2 bases and J 9 bases, leaving 11 bases between the germline ends. Germline CDR1 DFQATT, CDR2 SNEGSKA (reference sequence). There are 11 residues in the CDR3. The DNA of the CDR3 is TGCAGTGCTAGAAGCGACTCATCGCAGTACTTC. It encodes CSARSDSSQYF.

The table lists this clonotype with many counts. This sequence joins TRBV20-1 and TRBJ2-1, with D perhaps given as TRBD1 or TRBD2 (5 bases each). CDR1 is DFQATT and CDR2 is SNEGSKA in the germline V gene (reference sequence). This CDR3 has 11 amino acids. V was clipped by 5 bases and J by 10 bases, with 12 bases between them. Written as DNA, the CDR3 is TGCAGTGCTCCCATGTGGGGGGAGCAGTTCTTC. It encodes CSAPMWGEQFF.

This clonotype ranks as medium-sized (0.01 to 0.1%). In nucleotides, the CDR3 is TGTGCCAGCAGTTTTACGATCGAGACCCAGTACTTC. Translating it yields CASSFTIETQYF. The chain recombines TRBV28 with TRBJ2-5; D is ambiguous. The CDR3 extends over 12 amino acids. Per germline, CDR1 MDHEN and CDR2 SYDVKM. With 3 bases removed from V and 5 bases from J, the gap between germline ends came to 7 bases.

This clonotype was observed at least ten times. The rearrangement joins TRBV7-2 to TRBJ2-5, with 7 bases aligning to TRBD1. The CDR3 has 15 amino acids. J lost 1 base, V lost 2 bases, and 4 bases had no gene match. Looked up from germline, CDR1 is SGHTA and CDR2 is FQGNSA. The CDR3 protein is CASSLSRDSQETQYF. CDR3 nucleotides: TGTGCCAGCAGCTTAAGCCGGGACAGCCAAGAGACCCAGTACTTC.

This clonotype came up many times. The V and J genes are TRBV6-5 and TRBJ2-7, with TRBD2 as a possible D gene (5 bases). The CDR3 totals 13 residues. V lost 5 bases and J 6 bases, leaving 14 bases between the germline ends. Germline V gene sequence: CDR1 MNHEY, CDR2 SVGAGI. DNA for the CDR3: TGTGCCAGCAGTCGGACGGGGTTGGGCGAGCAGTACTTC. Protein: CASSRTGLGEQYF.

J is TRBJ2-1 and V is TRBV9; 9 positions agree with TRBD2. Trimming at V came to 0 bases and at J to 4 bases, leaving 2 bases not matched to a gene. CDR1 and CDR2 (germline): SGDLS, YYNGEE. CDR3 size: 15 residues. The CDR3 region is CASSVGRGGYNEQFF. The CDR3 coding sequence is TGTGCCAGCAGCGTAGGGCGGGGGGGGTACAATGAGCAGTTCTTC.